Only a few counts were recorded for the clone carrying this T cell receptor (beta chain). The target antigen is unknown. The data were obtained in a study of T-cell reconstitution after alpha-beta-depleted transplantation in children. Germline loops: CDR1 KGHDR, CDR2 SFDVKD. The V gene lost 1 base and the J gene lost 5 bases, with 13 bases spanning the gap. The CDR3 covers 16 residues. Broader study findings: Where some patients showed high TCRbeta diversity at day 60, it came from recipient T cells and thymic progenitors that had survived. Expanded clones from the graft, numbering several hundred, reportedly supplied alpha-beta T cells about two months after transplant. The authors attributed T-cell counts and diversity one year after transplant mostly to newly produced T cells.

Preparation of the TCRbeta library involved a method that used unique molecular identifiers. One entry per CDR3 protein, called by TCRdb with MiXCR from the PCR reads. The table shows about 250,000 distinct CDR3 sequences, with 20% to 30% occurring only once. The sequence derives from a female patient aged 2-15 years who had a stem cell transplant for congenital amegakaryocytic thrombocytopenia, so the T cells may come from the graft donor. This chain links TRBV24-1 with TRBJ2-2; D might be TRBD1 (5 bases). The starting material was PBMCs, mostly from graft donor cells, obtained 360 days after TCRalphabeta/CD19-depleted stem cell transplant. For the CDR3, the DNA is TGTGCCACCAGTGATTTCGGCAGGGCTACTACCGGGGAGCTGTTTTTT. Translating gives CATSDFGRATTGELFF.